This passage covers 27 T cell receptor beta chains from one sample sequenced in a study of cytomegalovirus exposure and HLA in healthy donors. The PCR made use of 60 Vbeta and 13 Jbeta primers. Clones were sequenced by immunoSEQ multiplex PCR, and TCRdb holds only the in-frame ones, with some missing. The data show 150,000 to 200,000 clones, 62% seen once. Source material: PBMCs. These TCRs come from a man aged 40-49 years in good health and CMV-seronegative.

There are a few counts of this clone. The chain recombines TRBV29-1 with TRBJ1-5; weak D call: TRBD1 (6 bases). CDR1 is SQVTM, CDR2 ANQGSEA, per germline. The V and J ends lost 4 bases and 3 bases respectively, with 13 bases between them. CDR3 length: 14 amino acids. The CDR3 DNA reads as TGCAGCGTTGGGGTGGGGGGGCCCAATCAGCCCCAGCATTTT. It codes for CSVGVGGPNQPQHF. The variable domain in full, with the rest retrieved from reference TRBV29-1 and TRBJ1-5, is SAVISQKPSRDICQRGTSLTIQCQVDSQVTMMFWYRQQPGQSLTLIATANQGSEATYESGFVIDKFPISRPNLTFSTLTVSNMSPEDSSIYLCSVGVGGPNQPQHFGDGTRLSIL.

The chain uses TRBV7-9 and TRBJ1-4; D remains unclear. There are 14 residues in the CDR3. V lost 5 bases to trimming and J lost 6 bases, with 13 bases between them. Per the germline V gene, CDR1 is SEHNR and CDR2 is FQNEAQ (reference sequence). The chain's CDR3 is CASSLSAEDEKLFF. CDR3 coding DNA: TGTGCCAGCAGCCTCAGTGCGGAAGATGAAAAACTGTTTTTT.

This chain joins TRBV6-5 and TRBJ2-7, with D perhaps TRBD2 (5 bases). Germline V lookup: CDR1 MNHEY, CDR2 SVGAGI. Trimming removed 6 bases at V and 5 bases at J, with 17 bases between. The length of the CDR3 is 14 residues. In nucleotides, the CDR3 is TGTGCCAGCAGGCTGGACTCTCCGCTAGACGAGCAGTACTTC. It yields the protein CASRLDSPLDEQYF.

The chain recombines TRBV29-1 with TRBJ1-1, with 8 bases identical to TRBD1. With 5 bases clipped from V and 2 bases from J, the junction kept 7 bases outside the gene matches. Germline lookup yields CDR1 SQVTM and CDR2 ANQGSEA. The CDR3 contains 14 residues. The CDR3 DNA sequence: TGCAGCGTTATTGAAGGGACAGGTAACACTGAAGCTTTCTTT. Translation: CSVIEGTGNTEAFF.

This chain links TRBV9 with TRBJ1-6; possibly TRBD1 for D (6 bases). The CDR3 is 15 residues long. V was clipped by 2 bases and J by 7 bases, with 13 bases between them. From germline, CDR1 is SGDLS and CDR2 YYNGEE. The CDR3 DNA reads TGTGCCAGCAGCGTTCGGACAGCAGACAATTCACCCCTCCACTTT. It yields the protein CASSVRTADNSPLHF.

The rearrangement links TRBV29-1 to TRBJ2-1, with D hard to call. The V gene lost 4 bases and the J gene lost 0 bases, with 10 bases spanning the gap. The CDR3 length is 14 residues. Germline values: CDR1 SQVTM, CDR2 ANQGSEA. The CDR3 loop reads CSVVWRNSYNEQFF. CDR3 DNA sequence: TGCAGCGTTGTATGGCGGAACTCCTACAATGAGCAGTTCTTC.

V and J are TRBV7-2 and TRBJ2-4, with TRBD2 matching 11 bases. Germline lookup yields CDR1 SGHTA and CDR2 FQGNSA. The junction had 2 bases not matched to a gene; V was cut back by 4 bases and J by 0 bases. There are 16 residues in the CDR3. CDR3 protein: CASSSGLAVAKNIQYF. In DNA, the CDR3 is TGTGCCAGCAGCTCGGGACTAGCGGTAGCCAAAAACATTCAGTACTTC.

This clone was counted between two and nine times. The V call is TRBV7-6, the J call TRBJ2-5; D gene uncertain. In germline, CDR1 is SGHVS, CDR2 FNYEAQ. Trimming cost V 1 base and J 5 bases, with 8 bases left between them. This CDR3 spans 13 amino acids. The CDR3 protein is CASSLGRAETQYF. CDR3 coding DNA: TGTGCCAGCAGCTTAGGGAGAGCTGAGACCCAGTACTTC.

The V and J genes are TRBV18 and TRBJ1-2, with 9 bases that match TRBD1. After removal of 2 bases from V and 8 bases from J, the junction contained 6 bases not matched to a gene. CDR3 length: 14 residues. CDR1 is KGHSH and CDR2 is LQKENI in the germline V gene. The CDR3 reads CASSPEGQGRGYTF. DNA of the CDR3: TGTGCCAGCTCACCAGAGGGACAGGGACGAGGCTACACCTTC.

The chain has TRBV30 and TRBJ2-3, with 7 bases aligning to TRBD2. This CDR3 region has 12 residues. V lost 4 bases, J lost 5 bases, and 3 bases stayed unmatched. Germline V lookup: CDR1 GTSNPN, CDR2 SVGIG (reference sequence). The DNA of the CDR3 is TGTGCCTGGAAAAGGGAGGGAGATACGCAGTATTTT. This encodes CAWKREGDTQYF.

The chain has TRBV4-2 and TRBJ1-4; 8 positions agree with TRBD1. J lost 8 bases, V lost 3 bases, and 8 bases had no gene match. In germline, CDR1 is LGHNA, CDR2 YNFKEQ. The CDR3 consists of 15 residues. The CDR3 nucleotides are TGTGCCAGCAGCCAGTATGGACAGGGTGGCGAAAAACTGTTTTTT. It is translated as CASSQYGQGGEKLFF.

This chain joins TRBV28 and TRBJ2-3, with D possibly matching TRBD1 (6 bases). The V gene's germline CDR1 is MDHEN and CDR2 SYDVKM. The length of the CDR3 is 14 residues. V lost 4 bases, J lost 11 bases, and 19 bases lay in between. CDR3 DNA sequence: TGTGCCAGCAGTTCGCCGGGACACTACACAGGGCAGTATTTT. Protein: CASSSPGHYTGQYF. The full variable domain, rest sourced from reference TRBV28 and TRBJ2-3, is DVKVTQSSRYLVKRTGEKVFLECVQDMDHENMFWYRQDPGLGLRLIYFSYDVKMKEKGDIPEGYSVSREKKERFSLILESASTNQTSMYLCASSSPGHYTGQYFGPGTRLTVL.

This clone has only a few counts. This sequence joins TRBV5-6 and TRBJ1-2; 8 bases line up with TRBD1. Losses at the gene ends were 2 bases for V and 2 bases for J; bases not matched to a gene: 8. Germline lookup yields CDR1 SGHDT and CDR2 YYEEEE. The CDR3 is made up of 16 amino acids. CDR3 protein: CASSFLDRGGNYGYTF. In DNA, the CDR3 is TGTGCCAGCAGCTTCCTAGACAGGGGCGGAAACTATGGCTACACCTTC.

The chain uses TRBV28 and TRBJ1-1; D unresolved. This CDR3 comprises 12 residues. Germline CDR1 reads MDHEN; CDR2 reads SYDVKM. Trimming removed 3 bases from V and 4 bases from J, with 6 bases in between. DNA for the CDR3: TGTGCCAGCAGTTTTATCCGCACTGAAGCTTTCTTT. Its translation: CASSFIRTEAFF. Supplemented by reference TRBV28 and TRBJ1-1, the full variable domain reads DVKVTQSSRYLVKRTGEKVFLECVQDMDHENMFWYRQDPGLGLRLIYFSYDVKMKEKGDIPEGYSVSREKKERFSLILESASTNQTSMYLCASSFIRTEAFFGQGTRLTVV.

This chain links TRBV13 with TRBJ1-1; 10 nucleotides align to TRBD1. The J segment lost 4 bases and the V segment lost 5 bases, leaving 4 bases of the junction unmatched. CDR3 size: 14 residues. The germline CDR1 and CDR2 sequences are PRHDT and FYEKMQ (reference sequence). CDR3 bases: TGTGCCAGCAGCCTTCGGACAGGGGGCACTGAAGCTTTCTTT. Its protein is CASSLRTGGTEAFF. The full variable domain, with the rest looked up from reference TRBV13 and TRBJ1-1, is AAGVIQSPRHLIKEKRETATLKCYPIPRHDTVYWYQQGPGQDPQFLISFYEKMQSDKGSIPDRFSAQQFSDYHSELNMSSLELGDSALYFCASSLRTGGTEAFFGQGTRLTVV.

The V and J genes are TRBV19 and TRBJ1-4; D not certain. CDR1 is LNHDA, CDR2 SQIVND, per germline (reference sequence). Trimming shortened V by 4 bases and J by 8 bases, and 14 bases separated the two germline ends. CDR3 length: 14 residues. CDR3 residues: CASSTTFLGEKLFF. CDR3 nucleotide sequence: TGTGCCAGTAGTACCACTTTCTTGGGCGAAAAACTGTTTTTT.

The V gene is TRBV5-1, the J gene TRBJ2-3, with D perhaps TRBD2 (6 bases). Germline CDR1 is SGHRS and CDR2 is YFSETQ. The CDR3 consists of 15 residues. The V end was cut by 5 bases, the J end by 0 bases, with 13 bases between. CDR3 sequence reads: CASRVSGASTDTQYF. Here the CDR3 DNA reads TGCGCCAGCAGGGTTAGCGGTGCTAGCACAGATACGCAGTATTTT.

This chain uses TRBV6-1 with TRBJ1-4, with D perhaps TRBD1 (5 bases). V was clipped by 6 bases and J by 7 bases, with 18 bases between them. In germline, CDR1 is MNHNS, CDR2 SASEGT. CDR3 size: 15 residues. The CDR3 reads CASSARAGGFEKLFF. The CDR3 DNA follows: TGTGCCAGCAGCGCAAGGGCCGGGGGGTTTGAAAAACTGTTTTTT.

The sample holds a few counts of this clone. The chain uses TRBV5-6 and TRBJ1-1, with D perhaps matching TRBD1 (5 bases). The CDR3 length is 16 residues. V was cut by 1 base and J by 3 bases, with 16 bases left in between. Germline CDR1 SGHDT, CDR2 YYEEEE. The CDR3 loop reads CASSLTGGRVDTEAFF. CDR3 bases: TGTGCCAGCAGCTTGACCGGCGGCAGGGTCGACACTGAAGCTTTCTTT.

The chain's CDR3 is CAWSPPSRLAATYEQYF. DNA for the CDR3: TGTGCCTGGAGTCCCCCCTCCAGGCTAGCGGCCACTTACGAGCAGTACTTC. V and J are TRBV30 and TRBJ2-7; 7 nucleotides align to TRBD2. The CDR3 has 17 amino acids. The V gene's germline CDR1 is GTSNPN and CDR2 SVGIG (reference sequence). The ends lost 2 bases at V and 4 bases at J; junction bases unmatched: 17.

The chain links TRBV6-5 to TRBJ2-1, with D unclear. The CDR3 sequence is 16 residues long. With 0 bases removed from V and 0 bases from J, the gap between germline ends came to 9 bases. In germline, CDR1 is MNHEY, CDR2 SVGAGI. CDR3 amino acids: CASSYSTPTSYNEQFF. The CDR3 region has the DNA TGTGCCAGCAGTTACTCGACACCCACCTCCTACAATGAGCAGTTCTTC.

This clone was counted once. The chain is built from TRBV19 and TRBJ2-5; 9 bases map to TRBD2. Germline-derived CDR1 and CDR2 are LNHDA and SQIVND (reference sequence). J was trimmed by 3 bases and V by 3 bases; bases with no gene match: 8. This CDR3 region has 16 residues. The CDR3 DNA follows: TGTGCCAGTAGTATGTGGAGGGCGGGAGGGGAAGAGACCCAGTACTTC. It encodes CASSMWRAGGEETQYF.

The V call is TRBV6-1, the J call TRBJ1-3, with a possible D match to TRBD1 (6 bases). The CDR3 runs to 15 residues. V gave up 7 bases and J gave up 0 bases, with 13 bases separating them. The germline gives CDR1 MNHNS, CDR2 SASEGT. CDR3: CASNDRPNSGNTIYF. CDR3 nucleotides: TGTGCCAGCAACGACAGGCCCAACTCTGGAAACACCATATATTTT.

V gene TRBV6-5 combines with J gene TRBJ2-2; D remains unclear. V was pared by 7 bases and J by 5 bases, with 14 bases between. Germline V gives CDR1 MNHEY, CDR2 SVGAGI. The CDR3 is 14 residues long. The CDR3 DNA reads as TGTGCCAGCACCAACGGGTGGAGTACCGGGGAGCTGTTTTTT. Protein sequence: CASTNGWSTGELFF.

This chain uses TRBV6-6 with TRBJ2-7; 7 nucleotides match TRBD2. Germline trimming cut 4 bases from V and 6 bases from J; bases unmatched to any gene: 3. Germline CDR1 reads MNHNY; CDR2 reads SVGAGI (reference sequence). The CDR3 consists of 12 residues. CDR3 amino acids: CASSLGGGEQYF. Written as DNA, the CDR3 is TGTGCCAGCAGTTTGGGGGGGGGCGAGCAGTACTTC.

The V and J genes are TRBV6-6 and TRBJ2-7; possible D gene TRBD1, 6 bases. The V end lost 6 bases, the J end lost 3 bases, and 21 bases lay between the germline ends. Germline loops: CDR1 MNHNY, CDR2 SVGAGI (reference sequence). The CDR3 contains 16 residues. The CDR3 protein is CASSSLGGYGVYEQYF. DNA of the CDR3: TGTGCCAGCAGCTCCTTAGGGGGTTACGGGGTCTACGAGCAGTACTTC.

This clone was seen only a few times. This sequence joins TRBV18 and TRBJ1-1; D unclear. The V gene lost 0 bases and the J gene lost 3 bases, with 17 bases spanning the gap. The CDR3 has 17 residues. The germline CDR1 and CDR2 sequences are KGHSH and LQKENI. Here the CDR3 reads CASSPPSQRVGHTEAFF. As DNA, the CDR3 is TGTGCCAGCTCACCACCCTCCCAGAGGGTTGGGCACACTGAAGCTTTCTTT.